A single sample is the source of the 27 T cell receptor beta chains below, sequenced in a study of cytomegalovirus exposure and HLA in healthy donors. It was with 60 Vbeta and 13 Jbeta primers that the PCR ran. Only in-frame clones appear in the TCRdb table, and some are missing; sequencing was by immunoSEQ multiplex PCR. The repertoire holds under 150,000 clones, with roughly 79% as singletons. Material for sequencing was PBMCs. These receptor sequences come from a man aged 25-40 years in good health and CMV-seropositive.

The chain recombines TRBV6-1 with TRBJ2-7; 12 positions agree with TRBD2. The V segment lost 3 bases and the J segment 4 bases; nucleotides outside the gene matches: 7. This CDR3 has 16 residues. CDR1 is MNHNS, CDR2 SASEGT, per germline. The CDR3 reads CASSDSTSGRFYEQYF. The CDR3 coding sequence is TGTGCCAGCAGTGATTCGACTAGCGGGAGATTTTACGAGCAGTACTTC.

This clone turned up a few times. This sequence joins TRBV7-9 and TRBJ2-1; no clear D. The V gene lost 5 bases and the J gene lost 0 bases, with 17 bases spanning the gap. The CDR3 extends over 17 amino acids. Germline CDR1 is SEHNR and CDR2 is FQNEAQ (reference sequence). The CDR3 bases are TGTGCCAGCAGCCGCGGTTTCGCGGCTAGCTCCTACAATGAGCAGTTCTTC. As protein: CASSRGFAASSYNEQFF.

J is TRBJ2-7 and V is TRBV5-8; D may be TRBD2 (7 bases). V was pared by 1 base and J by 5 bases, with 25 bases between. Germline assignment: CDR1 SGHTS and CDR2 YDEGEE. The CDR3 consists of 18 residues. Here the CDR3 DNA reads TGTGCCAGCAGCTTGTCTATCTTATGGGGGGGGGCCCCCAACGAGCAGTACTTC. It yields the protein CASSLSILWGGAPNEQYF.

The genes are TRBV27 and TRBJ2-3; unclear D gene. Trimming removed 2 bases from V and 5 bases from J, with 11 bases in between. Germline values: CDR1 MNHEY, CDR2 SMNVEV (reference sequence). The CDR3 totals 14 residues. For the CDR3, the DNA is TGTGCCAGCAGTTTAGCAGCGAGTCAAGATACGCAGTATTTT. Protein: CASSLAASQDTQYF.

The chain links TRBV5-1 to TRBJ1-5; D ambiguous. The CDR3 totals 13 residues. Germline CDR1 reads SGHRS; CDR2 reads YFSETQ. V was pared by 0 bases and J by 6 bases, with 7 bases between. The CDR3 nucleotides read TGCGCCAGCAGCTTGGACAGAAGTCAGCCCCAGCATTTT. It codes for CASSLDRSQPQHF.

The CDR3 is CASSLVKSSVNTIYF. The CDR3 coding sequence is TGTGCCAGCAGCTTAGTAAAGTCCAGCGTCAACACCATATATTTT. The chain employs TRBV11-3 and TRBJ1-3; no firm D call. CDR3 size: 15 residues. Trimming left V 1 base short and J 7 bases short, with 14 bases between. Looked up from germline, CDR1 is SGHNT and CDR2 is YENEEA. Together with reference TRBV11-3 and TRBJ1-3, the CDR3 gives the full variable domain: EAGVVQSPRYKIIEKKQPVAFWCNPISGHNTLYWYLQNLGQGPELLIRYENEEAVDDSQLPKDRFSAERLKGVDSTLKIQPAELGDSAVYLCASSLVKSSVNTIYFGEGSWLTVV.

The CDR3 DNA reads as TGCGCCAGCAGCTTGGGTTCGCTGAGTGGCACTGAAGCTTTCTTT. Protein: CASSLGSLSGTEAFF. The chain couples TRBV5-1 to TRBJ1-1; D uncertain. The germline V gene has CDR1 SGHRS and CDR2 YFSETQ. The CDR3 is 15 residues long. With 0 bases removed from V and 4 bases from J, the gap between germline ends came to 13 bases.

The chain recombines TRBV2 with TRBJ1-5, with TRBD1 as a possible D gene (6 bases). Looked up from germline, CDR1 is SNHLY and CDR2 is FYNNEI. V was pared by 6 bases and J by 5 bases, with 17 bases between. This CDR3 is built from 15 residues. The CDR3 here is CASRDRPRDDQPQHF. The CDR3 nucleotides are TGTGCCAGCAGAGACAGGCCCCGGGACGATCAGCCCCAGCATTTT. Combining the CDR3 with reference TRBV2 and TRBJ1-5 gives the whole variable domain EPEVTQTPSHQVTQMGQEVILRCVPISNHLYFYWYRQILGQKVEFLVSFYNNEISEKSEIFDDQFSVERPDGSNFTLKIRSTKLEDSAMYFCASRDRPRDDQPQHFGDGTRLSIL.

This CDR3 reads CASSKPGLGGGEQFF. The CDR3, as DNA: TGTGCCAGCAGCAAACCGGGACTAGGAGGCGGTGAGCAGTTCTTC. The chain couples TRBV13 to TRBJ2-1, with 8 bases matching TRBD2. The ends lost 5 bases at V and 9 bases at J; junction bases unmatched: 12. The CDR3 is made up of 15 amino acids. Germline values: CDR1 PRHDT, CDR2 FYEKMQ (reference sequence). Using reference TRBV13 and TRBJ2-1 for the parts outside the CDR3, the full variable domain is AAGVIQSPRHLIKEKRETATLKCYPIPRHDTVYWYQQGPGQDPQFLISFYEKMQSDKGSIPDRFSAQQFSDYHSELNMSSLELGDSALYFCASSKPGLGGGEQFFGPGTRLTVL.

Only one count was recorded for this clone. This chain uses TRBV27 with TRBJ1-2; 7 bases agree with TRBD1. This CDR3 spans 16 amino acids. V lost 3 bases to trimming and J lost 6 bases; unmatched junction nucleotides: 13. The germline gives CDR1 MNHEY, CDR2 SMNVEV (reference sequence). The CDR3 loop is CASSFSYGQGGDGYTF. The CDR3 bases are TGTGCCAGCAGTTTTTCCTATGGGCAGGGGGGAGATGGCTACACCTTC.

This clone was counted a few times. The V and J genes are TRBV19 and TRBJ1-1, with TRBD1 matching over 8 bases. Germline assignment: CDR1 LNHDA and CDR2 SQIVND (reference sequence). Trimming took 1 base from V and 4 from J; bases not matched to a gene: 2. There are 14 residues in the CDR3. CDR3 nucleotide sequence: TGTGCCAGTAGTATAGCAGGGGGCATCACTGAAGCTTTCTTT. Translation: CASSIAGGITEAFF.

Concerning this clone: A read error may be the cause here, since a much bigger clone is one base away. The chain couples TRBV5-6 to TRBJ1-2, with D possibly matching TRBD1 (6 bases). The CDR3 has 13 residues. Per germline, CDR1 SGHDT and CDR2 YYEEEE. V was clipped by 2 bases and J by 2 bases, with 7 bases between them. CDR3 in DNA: TGTGCCAGCAGCTTAGGACAGAACTATGGCTACACCTTC. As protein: CASSLGQNYGYTF.

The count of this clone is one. This CDR3 reads CASSQPGLAGIDTQYF. As DNA, the CDR3 is TGTGCCAGCAGTCAACCCGGACTAGCGGGAATAGATACGCAGTATTTT. The rearrangement uses TRBV14 and TRBJ2-3, with 12 bases lining up with TRBD2. CDR1 is SGHDN and CDR2 is FVKESK in the germline V gene. V dropped 6 bases and J dropped 5; count of bases not matched to a gene: 9. The CDR3 consists of 16 residues.

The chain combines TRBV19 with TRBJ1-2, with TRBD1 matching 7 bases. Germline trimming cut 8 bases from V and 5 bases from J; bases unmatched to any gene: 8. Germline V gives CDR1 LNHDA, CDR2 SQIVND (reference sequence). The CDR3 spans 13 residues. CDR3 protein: CASGDSPQYGYTF. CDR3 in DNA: TGTGCCAGTGGGGACAGTCCGCAGTATGGCTACACCTTC.

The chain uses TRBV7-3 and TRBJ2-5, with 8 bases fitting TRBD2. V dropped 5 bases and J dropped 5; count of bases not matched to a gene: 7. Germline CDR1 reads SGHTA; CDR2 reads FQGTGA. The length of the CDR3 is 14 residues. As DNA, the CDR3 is TGTGCCAGCAGCAGCACTTCTAGCGGGGAGACCCAGTACTTC. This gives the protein CASSSTSSGETQYF.

The CDR3 DNA reads as TGTGCCAGCAGTTTACACGGGACAGGGGGCGCCCCCCTCTATGGCTACACCTTC. It encodes CASSLHGTGGAPLYGYTF. This chain links TRBV27 with TRBJ1-2; 12 bases line up with TRBD1. This CDR3 region has 18 residues. CDR1 and CDR2 (germline): MNHEY, SMNVEV (reference sequence). Trimming cost V 2 bases and J 4 bases; bases outside gene matches: 11.

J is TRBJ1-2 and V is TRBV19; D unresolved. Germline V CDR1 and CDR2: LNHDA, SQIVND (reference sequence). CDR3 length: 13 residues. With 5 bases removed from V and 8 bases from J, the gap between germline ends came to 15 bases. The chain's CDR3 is CASSPSGTRGYTF. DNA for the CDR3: TGTGCCAGTAGTCCCTCCGGAACGCGGGGCTACACCTTC. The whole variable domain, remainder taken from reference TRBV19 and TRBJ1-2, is DGGITQSPKYLFRKEGQNVTLSCEQNLNHDAMYWYRQDPGQGLRLIYYSQIVNDFQKGDIAEGYSVSREKKESFPLTVTSAQKNPTAFYLCASSPSGTRGYTFGSGTRLTVV.

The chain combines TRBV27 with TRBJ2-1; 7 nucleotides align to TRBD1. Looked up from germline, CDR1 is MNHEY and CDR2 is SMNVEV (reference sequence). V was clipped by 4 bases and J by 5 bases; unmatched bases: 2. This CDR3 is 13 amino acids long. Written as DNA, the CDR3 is TGTGCCAGCAGTTCGACAGGGAACAATGAGCAGTTCTTC. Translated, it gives CASSSTGNNEQFF.

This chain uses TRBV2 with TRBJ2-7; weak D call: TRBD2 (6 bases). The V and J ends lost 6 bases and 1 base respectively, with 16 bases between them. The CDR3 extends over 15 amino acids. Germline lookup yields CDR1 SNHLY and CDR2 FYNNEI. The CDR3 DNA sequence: TGTGCCAGCAGCGCCCCGGGACTCACATCCTACGAGCAGTACTTC. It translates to CASSAPGLTSYEQYF.

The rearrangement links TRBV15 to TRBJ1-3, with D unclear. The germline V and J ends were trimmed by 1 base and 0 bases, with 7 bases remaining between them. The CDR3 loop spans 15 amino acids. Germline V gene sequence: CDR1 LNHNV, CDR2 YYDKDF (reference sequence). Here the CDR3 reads CATSRGGHSGNTIYF. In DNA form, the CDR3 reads TGTGCCACCAGCAGAGGAGGCCACTCTGGAAACACCATATATTTT. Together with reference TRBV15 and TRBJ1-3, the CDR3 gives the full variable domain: DAMVIQNPRYQVTQFGKPVTLSCSQTLNHNVMYWYQQKSSQAPKLLFHYYDKDFNNEADTPDNFQSRRPNTSFCFLDIRSPGLGDTAMYLCATSRGGHSGNTIYFGEGSWLTVV.

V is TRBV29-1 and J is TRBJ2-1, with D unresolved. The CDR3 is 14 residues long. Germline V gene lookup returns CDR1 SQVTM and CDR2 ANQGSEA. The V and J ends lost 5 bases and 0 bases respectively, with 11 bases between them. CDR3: CSVHPTSSYNEQFF. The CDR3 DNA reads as TGCAGCGTTCACCCCACAAGCTCCTACAATGAGCAGTTCTTC.

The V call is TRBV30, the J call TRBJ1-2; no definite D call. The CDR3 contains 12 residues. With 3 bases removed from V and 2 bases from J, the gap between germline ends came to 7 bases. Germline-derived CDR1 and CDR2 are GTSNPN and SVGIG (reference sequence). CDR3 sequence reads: CAWSLTNYGYTF. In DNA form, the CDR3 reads TGTGCCTGGAGCCTAACGAACTATGGCTACACCTTC.

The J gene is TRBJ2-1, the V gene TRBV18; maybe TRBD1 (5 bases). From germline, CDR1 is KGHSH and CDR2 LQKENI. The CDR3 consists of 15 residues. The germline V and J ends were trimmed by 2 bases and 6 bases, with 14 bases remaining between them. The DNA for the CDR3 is TGTGCCAGCTCACCAGGAAGTAGGGGTAGCAATGAGCAGTTCTTC. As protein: CASSPGSRGSNEQFF.

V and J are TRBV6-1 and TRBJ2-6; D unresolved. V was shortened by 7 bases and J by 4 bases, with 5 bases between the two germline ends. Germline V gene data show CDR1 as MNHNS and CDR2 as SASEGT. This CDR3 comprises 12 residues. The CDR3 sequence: CASTLGANVLTF. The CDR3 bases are TGTGCCAGCACCCTCGGGGCCAACGTCCTGACTTTC.

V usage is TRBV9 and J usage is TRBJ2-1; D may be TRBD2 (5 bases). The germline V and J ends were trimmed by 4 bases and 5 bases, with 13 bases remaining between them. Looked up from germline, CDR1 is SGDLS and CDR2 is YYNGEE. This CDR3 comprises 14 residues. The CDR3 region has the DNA TGTGCCAGCAGCCCAGAGGGTAGCGACAATGAGCAGTTCTTC. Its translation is CASSPEGSDNEQFF.

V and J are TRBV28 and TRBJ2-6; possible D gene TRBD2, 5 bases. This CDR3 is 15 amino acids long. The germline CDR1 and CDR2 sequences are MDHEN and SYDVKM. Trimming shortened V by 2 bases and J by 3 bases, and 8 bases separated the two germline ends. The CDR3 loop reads CASSLVGVGANVLTF. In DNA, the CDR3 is TGTGCCAGCAGTTTAGTCGGGGTTGGGGCCAACGTCCTGACTTTC.

The CDR3 coding sequence is TGTGCAAGTCGCTTAGGGACAGGGTGGTACTACAATGAGCAGTTCTTC. Translating it yields CASRLGTGWYYNEQFF. The V gene is TRBV12-2, the J gene TRBJ2-1; the table calls TRBD1, which could not be checked here. TRBV12-2 is annotated as a pseudogene. This CDR3 is built from 16 residues.